A single sample gave rise to the 29 T cell receptor beta chains below, sequenced in a study of T cell repertoires in cytomegalovirus infection. Their target antigens are unknown. TCRdb ran MiXCR on the reads and lists one entry per CDR3 protein. The data show 26,000 or so distinct CDR3 sequences, with around a fifth seen just once and about 82% held by the top ten. Sequencing was performed on CD8+ T cells from cultured PBMCs, taken from culture after CMV antigen stimulation. The source of these receptors is a human donor in good health (CMV status not recorded). Some clones in this sample may be carry-over from other donors' samples.

This clonotype was detected only a few times. The chain joins TRBV6-2 or TRBV6-3 to TRBJ1-1; D ambiguous. Deletions cut 6 bases from V and 6 bases from J, with 14 bases between. The CDR3 has 13 residues. CDR1 is MNHEY and CDR2 is SVGEGT in the germline V gene. For the CDR3, the DNA is TGTGCCAGCAGCACCCAGTGGGCCTCTGAAGCTTTCTTT. This codes for CASSTQWASEAFF.

V usage is TRBV20-1 and J usage is TRBJ2-3, with D uncertain. Germline V CDR1 and CDR2: DFQATT, SNEGSKA (reference sequence). The CDR3 length is 13 residues. V lost 5 bases to trimming and J lost 0 bases, with 9 bases between them. CDR3 sequence (DNA): TGCAGTGCTGAACGGGCTAGCACAGATACGCAGTATTTT. This codes for CSAERASTDTQYF.

This clonotype turned up a few times. The rearrangement uses TRBV27 and TRBJ1-3; 7 bases are shared with TRBD1. The CDR3 contains 15 residues. V lost 2 bases, J lost 2 bases, and 3 bases stayed unmatched. Germline CDR1 is MNHEY and CDR2 is SMNVEV (reference sequence). CDR3: CASSLTTGTGNTIYF. DNA for the CDR3: TGTGCCAGCAGTTTAACGACAGGGACTGGAAACACCATATATTTT.

This clonotype occurred a few times. The chain links TRBV4-1 to TRBJ2-7, with 11 bases matching TRBD2. The junction had 8 bases not matched to a gene; V was cut back by 1 base and J by 3 bases. The germline V gene encodes CDR1 MGHRA and CDR2 YSYEKL. The CDR3 extends over 17 amino acids. The CDR3 coding sequence is TGCGCCAGCAGCCAAGTGGGGGGACTAGCGGAAAACTACGAGCAGTACTTC. Its translation is CASSQVGGLAENYEQYF.

The chain combines TRBV7-8 with TRBJ2-1; TRBD1 aligns across 10 bases. V lost 6 bases to trimming and J lost 5 bases; unmatched junction nucleotides: 4. The length of the CDR3 is 14 residues. Germline CDR1 reads SGHVS; CDR2 reads FQNEAQ. DNA for the CDR3: TGTGCCAGCAGTTGGGACAGGGGCAACAATGAGCAGTTCTTC. Translated, it gives CASSWDRGNNEQFF.

This clonotype was counted a few times. The chain is built from TRBV7-2 and TRBJ2-1, with D possibly TRBD1 on 6 matching bases. Germline V gene sequence: CDR1 SGHTA, CDR2 FQGNSA. V was cut by 6 bases and J by 8 bases, with 20 bases left in between. CDR3 length: 15 amino acids. CDR3 sequence: CASSFTGRLFDEQFF. The CDR3 DNA is TGTGCCAGCAGTTTTACAGGGCGTTTATTCGATGAGCAGTTCTTC. The variable domain in full, with the rest retrieved from reference TRBV7-2 and TRBJ2-1, is GAGVSQSPSNKVTEKGKDVELRCDPISGHTALYWYRQSLGQGLEFLIYFQGNSAPDKSGLPSDRFSAERTGGSVSTLTIQRTQQEDSAVYLCASSFTGRLFDEQFFGPGTRLTVL.

In its sample, this clonotype was seen a few times. The chain is built from TRBV7-9 and TRBJ2-7; no reliable D call. CDR1 is SEHNR and CDR2 is FQNEAQ in the germline V gene (reference sequence). The CDR3 is made up of 13 amino acids. Trimming cost V 5 bases and J 7 bases, with 15 bases left between them. The CDR3 reads CASSASTAWEQYF. CDR3 sequence (DNA): TGTGCCAGCAGCGCCAGTACGGCCTGGGAGCAGTACTTC. The full variable domain, its missing parts supplied by reference TRBV7-9 and TRBJ2-7, is DTGVSQNPRHKITKRGQNVTFRCDPISEHNRLYWYRQTLGQGPEFLTYFQNEAQLEKSRLLSDRFSAERPKGSFSTLEIQRTEQGDSAMYLCASSASTAWEQYFGPGTRLTVT.

The chain is built from TRBV4-2 and TRBJ2-7, with a possible D match to TRBD2 (5 bases). The CDR3 is 15 residues long. V lost 1 base and J lost 2, with 12 bases in between. Germline values: CDR1 LGHNA, CDR2 YNFKEQ. CDR3 coding DNA: TGTGCCAGCAGCCAAGGATCGGGGTGGACCTACGAGCAGTACTTC. It specifies CASSQGSGWTYEQYF.

There are many counts of this clonotype. The CDR3 coding sequence is TGTGCCAGCAGCTTGACAGGGTACAATGAGCAGTTCTTC. It specifies CASSLTGYNEQFF. This chain links TRBV7-2 with TRBJ2-1, with TRBD1 identical over 7 bases. The CDR3 totals 13 residues. The germline gives CDR1 SGHTA, CDR2 FQGNSA. V shed 3 bases, J shed 4 bases, and the junction held 0 bases outside the gene matches.

This clonotype was picked up a small number of times. The chain recombines TRBV12-3 or TRBV12-4 with TRBJ2-1; tentative D call: TRBD1 (5 bases). Trimming pared 5 bases from V and 7 bases from J, leaving 9 bases between. This CDR3 is built from 12 residues. The CDR3 loop reads CASSQRGNEQFF. CDR3 nucleotide sequence: TGTGCCAGCAGTCAAAGGGGTAATGAGCAGTTCTTC.

V is TRBV7-2 and J is TRBJ2-5; tentatively, D is TRBD1 or TRBD2 (5 bases each). Trimming stripped 2 bases from V and 1 base from J, with 8 bases between. CDR1 SGHTA and CDR2 FQGNSA come from the germline V gene. The CDR3 runs 14 residues. CDR3 amino acids: CASSLTGLQETQYF. CDR3 nucleotide sequence: TGTGCCAGCAGCTTAACAGGACTCCAAGAGACCCAGTACTTC. Full variable domain (remainder filled in from reference TRBV7-2 and TRBJ2-5): GAGVSQSPSNKVTEKGKDVELRCDPISGHTALYWYRQSLGQGLEFLIYFQGNSAPDKSGLPSDRFSAERTGGSVSTLTIQRTQQEDSAVYLCASSLTGLQETQYFGPGTRLLVL.

The rearrangement uses TRBV28 and TRBJ2-7, with TRBD2 matching over 8 bases. The J segment lost 4 bases and the V segment lost 6 bases, leaving 8 bases of the junction unmatched. Germline values: CDR1 MDHEN, CDR2 SYDVKM. CDR3 length: 14 amino acids. CDR3: CASSSGLALYEQYF. The CDR3 DNA follows: TGTGCCAGCAGCTCCGGACTAGCCCTTTACGAGCAGTACTTC.

The chain has TRBV4-3 and TRBJ2-7; D gene ambiguous. This CDR3 comprises 14 residues. V dropped 0 bases and J dropped 3 bases, with 9 bases sitting between them. In germline, CDR1 is LGHNA, CDR2 YSLEER. The CDR3 bases are TGCGCCAGCAGCCAAGAATTCAGGAGCTACGAGCAGTACTTC. The encoded protein is CASSQEFRSYEQYF.

This clonotype was counted a few times. This chain connects TRBV6-2 or TRBV6-3 to TRBJ2-7; 7 nucleotides match TRBD2. The V gene's germline CDR1 is MNHEY and CDR2 SVGEGT. The CDR3 runs to 13 residues. Losses at the gene ends were 2 bases for V and 6 bases for J; bases not matched to a gene: 4. For the CDR3, the DNA is TGTGCCAGCAGTTACATCACGGGAGGCGAGCAGTACTTC. This sequence encodes CASSYITGGEQYF.

The rearrangement joins TRBV6-5 to TRBJ1-1; the match to TRBD1 covers 12 bases. Looked up from germline, CDR1 is MNHEY and CDR2 is SVGAGI. This CDR3 has 14 amino acids. J was trimmed by 9 bases and V by 5 bases; bases with no gene match: 7. Written as DNA, the CDR3 is TGTGCCAGCAGTCCCGGGACAGGGGGCTCCAAAGCTTTCTTT. Translating it yields CASSPGTGGSKAFF.

The table lists this clonotype with a few counts. The chain couples TRBV28 to TRBJ1-5; possibly TRBD1 for D (6 bases). V lost 6 bases and J lost 3, with 12 bases in between. The CDR3 spans 14 residues. CDR1 is MDHEN, CDR2 SYDVKM, per germline. CDR3 in amino acids: CASSQQGNNQPQHF. The CDR3 DNA sequence: TGTGCCAGCAGCCAACAGGGCAACAATCAGCCCCAGCATTTT.

A few counts support this clonotype. The chain recombines TRBV11-2 with TRBJ2-7; D gene uncertain. The CDR3 loop spans 12 amino acids. V was shortened by 5 bases and J by 3 bases, with 8 bases between the two germline ends. Germline V lookup: CDR1 SGHAT, CDR2 FQNNGV. CDR3 amino acids: CASSTTHYEQYF. CDR3 nucleotide sequence: TGTGCCAGCAGCACTACTCACTACGAGCAGTACTTC. Supplemented by reference TRBV11-2 and TRBJ2-7, the full variable domain reads EAGVAQSPRYKIIEKRQSVAFWCNPISGHATLYWYQQILGQGPKLLIQFQNNGVVDDSQLPKDRFSAERLKGVDSTLKIQPAKLEDSAVYLCASSTTHYEQYFGPGTRLTVT.

V is TRBV27 and J is TRBJ2-1; D not resolved. CDR3 length: 14 residues. V was shortened by 4 bases and J by 8 bases, with 15 bases between the two germline ends. Looked up from germline, CDR1 is MNHEY and CDR2 is SMNVEV (reference sequence). For the CDR3, the DNA is TGTGCCAGCAGTTCCCCTAGGTTAGCCGATGAGCAGTTCTTC. This codes for CASSSPRLADEQFF.

This clonotype was observed a handful of times. The DNA for the CDR3 is TGTGCCAGCAGTGAATCGGGACGGCTGAACACCGGGGAGCTGTTTTTT. The encoded protein is CASSESGRLNTGELFF. The chain links TRBV6-1 to TRBJ2-2; D is perhaps TRBD1 or TRBD2 (5 bases each). There are 16 residues in the CDR3. Looked up from germline, CDR1 is MNHNS and CDR2 is SASEGT. The V and J ends lost 2 bases and 1 base respectively, with 11 bases between them.

J is TRBJ1-2 and V is TRBV25-1, with D possibly TRBD1 on 5 matching bases. From germline, CDR1 is MGHDK and CDR2 SYGVNS. The V end lost 4 bases, the J end lost 8 bases, and 11 bases lay between the germline ends. The CDR3 contains 12 residues. The CDR3 region has the DNA TGTGCCAGCAGTGGCGGGACGGAGGGCTACACCTTC. Translation gives CASSGGTEGYTF.

The chain uses TRBV18 and TRBJ1-1, with 7 bases fitting TRBD1. CDR1 and CDR2 (germline): KGHSH, LQKENI. With V trimmed by 2 bases and J by 7 bases, 10 bases remained unmatched. This CDR3 spans 15 amino acids. The CDR3 region has the DNA TGTGCCAGCTCACCAATGAGGGGGCGCGGGGGTGAAGCTTTCTTT. This codes for CASSPMRGRGGEAFF.

This clonotype occurred a few times. This sequence joins TRBV7-2 and TRBJ2-3, with 9 bases fitting TRBD2. With V trimmed by 1 base and J by 3 bases, 5 bases remained unmatched. The CDR3 totals 16 residues. Per germline, CDR1 SGHTA and CDR2 FQGNSA. The DNA of the CDR3 is TGTGCCAGCAGCTTAGTAACAGCGGGGGGTACAGATACGCAGTATTTT. Protein: CASSLVTAGGTDTQYF.

The V and J genes are TRBV12-3 or TRBV12-4 and TRBJ2-6; 7 bases are a match to TRBD2. Unmatched junction bases numbered 1, after V lost 11 bases and J lost 0 bases. This CDR3 has 13 residues. The CDR3 coding sequence is TGTGCCGGGAGGGGCTCTGGGGCCAACGTCCTGACTTTC. Protein product: CAGRGSGANVLTF.

V is TRBV7-8 and J is TRBJ1-4; D is unclear. The CDR3 runs 14 residues. V was cut by 4 bases and J by 0 bases, with 6 bases left in between. Germline V gives CDR1 SGHVS, CDR2 FQNEAQ. The CDR3 region is CASSYRTTNEKLFF. The CDR3 coding sequence is TGTGCCAGCAGCTACCGCACAACTAATGAAAAACTGTTTTTT. Together with reference TRBV7-8 and TRBJ1-4, the CDR3 gives the full variable domain: GAGVSQSPRYKVAKRGQDVALRCDPISGHVSLFWYQQALGQGPEFLTYFQNEAQLDKSGLPSDRFFAERPEGSVSTLKIQRTQQEDSAVYLCASSYRTTNEKLFFGSGTQLSVL.

The V call is TRBV20-1, the J call TRBJ2-5; weak D call: TRBD1 (5 bases). Trimming pared 4 bases from V and 1 base from J, leaving 16 bases between. The length of the CDR3 is 15 residues. The germline CDR1 and CDR2 sequences are DFQATT and SNEGSKA (reference sequence). Here the CDR3 reads CSATPLDTFQETQYF. In nucleotides, the CDR3 is TGCAGTGCTACACCCCTGGACACTTTCCAAGAGACCCAGTACTTC.

The sample holds a few counts of this clonotype. The V gene is TRBV7-8, the J gene TRBJ1-2; possible D gene TRBD1, 5 bases. Trimming removed 4 bases at V and 2 bases at J, with 14 bases between. The CDR3 loop spans 15 amino acids. The V gene's germline CDR1 is SGHVS and CDR2 FQNEAQ. As DNA, the CDR3 is TGTGCCAGCAGCTCCGGGGGACGGCAAAACTATGGCTACACCTTC. Translating it yields CASSSGGRQNYGYTF.

This clonotype was counted only a few times. The rearrangement links TRBV27 to TRBJ2-7, with a possible D match to TRBD1 (6 bases). Per germline, CDR1 MNHEY and CDR2 SMNVEV (reference sequence). The CDR3 covers 15 residues. Between the trimmed V and J ends, which lost 2 bases and 1 base, there was a span of 12 bases. The DNA for the CDR3 is TGTGCCAGCAGTTTAATCAGGGGCGGATCCTACGAGCAGTACTTC. Translation: CASSLIRGGSYEQYF.

With regard to this clonotype: This could be a read error, since a much larger clone is one nucleotide away. V gene TRBV28 combines with J gene TRBJ1-1; D remains unclear. V lost 5 bases to trimming and J lost 3 bases, with 7 bases between them. Germline CDR1 is MDHEN and CDR2 is SYDVKM. The CDR3 has 12 residues. The CDR3 loop reads CASSVLYTEAFF. CDR3 nucleotide sequence: TGTGCCAGCAGTGTATTATACACTGAAGCTTTCTTT.

V is TRBV6-5 and J is TRBJ1-2, with TRBD1 matching 8 bases. This CDR3 is built from 14 residues. The trim removed 2 bases at V and 5 bases at J, leaving 4 bases unmatched. The germline CDR1 and CDR2 sequences are MNHEY and SVGAGI. The CDR3 nucleotides are TGTGCCAGCAGTTACAGGGACAGGAGTTATGGCTACACCTTC. It codes for CASSYRDRSYGYTF.